This record concerns one TCR beta chain sequence. Its antigen remains unknown. The length of the CDR3 is 15 residues. V gave up 3 bases and J gave up 2 bases, with 16 bases separating them. Germline CDR1 is GTSNPN and CDR2 is SVGIG (reference sequence). Template material for amplifying TCR beta CDR3 regions consisted of RNA transcripts. Carried out on the TCR CDR3, a first-round RT-PCR used the HTBI primer set. TCRdb called the multiplex PCR reads again in MiXCR, with one record for every CDR3 protein. The sample has around 420,000 distinct CDR3 sequences, roughly 15% seen once. This entry belongs to a study of T cells in Graves' hyperthyroidism and ophthalmopathy. Points from the study as a whole: A median approximately 6.5 months before onset, the model predicted ophthalmopathy. Among clonotypes expanded in thyroid above 0.001, most were also found in blood.

Subjects aged 18 to 65 presented with newly diagnosed hyperthyroidism of less than 2 months' duration. Input material: blood. This sequence originates from a woman between 18 and 30 years old with Graves' hyperthyroidism. This sequence joins TRBV30 and TRBJ2-5; D is perhaps TRBD2 (5 bases). CDR3 sequence (DNA): TGTGCCTGGAGGTCGGGGAAGGGCCGTCAAGAGACCCAGTACTTC. Its translation is CAWRSGKGRQETQYF.